What follows are 24 T cell receptor beta chains derived from one specimen sequenced in a study of blood T cell repertoires in COVID-19. The method was immunoSEQ multiplex PCR; TCRdb's version includes in-frame clones alone and lacks a portion of them. Among approximately 440,000 clones, 70% to 90% were seen once, and the ten largest hold around an eighth. Sequenced: peripheral blood. The source is a woman aged 45-65 years with COVID-19, enrolled during active disease.

V gene TRBV19 combines with J gene TRBJ2-1, with D possibly matching TRBD2 (6 bases). Per the germline V gene, CDR1 is LNHDA and CDR2 is SQIVND (reference sequence). The CDR3 covers 12 residues. Trimming removed 5 bases at V and 10 bases at J, with 12 bases between. DNA for the CDR3: TGTGCCAGTAGTTCCCCCGGGGGAGAGCAGTTCTTC. It codes for CASSSPGGEQFF. Based on the CDR3 plus reference TRBV19 and TRBJ2-1, the full variable domain is DGGITQSPKYLFRKEGQNVTLSCEQNLNHDAMYWYRQDPGQGLRLIYYSQIVNDFQKGDIAEGYSVSREKKESFPLTVTSAQKNPTAFYLCASSSPGGEQFFGPGTRLTVL.

This CDR3 is CASSERGEKLFF. The CDR3 nucleotides read TGTGCCAGCAGTGAAAGGGGGGAAAAACTGTTTTTT. The chain has TRBV25-1 and TRBJ1-4, with D possibly being TRBD1 (6 bases). Deletions cut 2 bases from V and 8 bases from J, with 6 bases between. Germline V gene sequence: CDR1 MGHDK, CDR2 SYGVNS. This CDR3 region has 12 residues. Full variable domain (missing parts from reference TRBV25-1 and TRBJ1-4): EADIYQTPRYLVIGTGKKITLECSQTMGHDKMYWYQQDPGMELHLIHYSYGVNSTEKGDLSSESTVSRIRTEHFPLTLESARPSHTSQYLCASSERGEKLFFGSGTQLSVL.

The chain employs TRBV7-9 and TRBJ2-2; D may be TRBD1 (5 bases). The CDR3 spans 15 residues. The V end was cut by 2 bases, the J end by 7 bases, with 14 bases between. Germline-derived CDR1 and CDR2 are SEHNR and FQNEAQ (reference sequence). The CDR3 sequence is CASSLRPGLGGELFF. The CDR3, as DNA: TGTGCCAGCAGCTTAAGACCAGGGTTGGGCGGGGAGCTGTTTTTT.

With regard to this clone: Other DNA sequences in the same sample also yield this CDR3. This chain connects TRBV19 to TRBJ1-1; 9 nucleotides align to TRBD1. The CDR3 length is 13 residues. The V segment lost 5 bases and the J segment 5 bases; nucleotides outside the gene matches: 3. Germline lookup yields CDR1 LNHDA and CDR2 SQIVND (reference sequence). CDR3 DNA: TGTGCCAGTAGTGCGACAGGGGGGACTGAAGCTTTCTTT. Protein: CASSATGGTEAFF. The full variable domain, with the rest looked up from reference TRBV19 and TRBJ1-1, is DGGITQSPKYLFRKEGQNVTLSCEQNLNHDAMYWYRQDPGQGLRLIYYSQIVNDFQKGDIAEGYSVSREKKESFPLTVTSAQKNPTAFYLCASSATGGTEAFFGQGTRLTVV.

This clone was observed a single time. The rearrangement joins TRBV3-1 (or the pseudogene TRBV3-2) to TRBJ1-1, with 9 bases identical to TRBD1. Germline V lookup: CDR1 LGHDT, CDR2 YNNKEL (reference sequence). CDR3 length equals 14 residues. Trimming at V came to 6 bases and at J to 3 bases, leaving 5 bases not matched to a gene. In nucleotides, the CDR3 is TGTGCCAGCAGTCCTCGGACAGGGGACACTGAAGCTTTCTTT. Protein: CASSPRTGDTEAFF.

This chain uses TRBV5-5 with TRBJ2-7; maybe TRBD1 (6 bases). V was pared by 1 base and J by 3 bases, with 8 bases between. Germline CDR1 is SGHKS and CDR2 is YYEKEE (reference sequence). There are 13 residues in the CDR3. The CDR3 DNA sequence: TGTGCCAGCAGCTTGAAGGGGGACTACGAGCAGTACTTC. This codes for CASSLKGDYEQYF.

This chain links TRBV10-3 with TRBJ1-1; D remains ambiguous. V gave up 1 base and J gave up 8 bases, with 8 bases separating them. Per germline, CDR1 ENHRY and CDR2 SYGVKD. The CDR3 has 12 amino acids. The chain's CDR3 is CAISELAEEAFF. The DNA for the CDR3 is TGTGCCATCAGTGAGTTGGCAGAAGAAGCTTTCTTT.

This clone was counted a single time. This sample includes further DNA sequences coding for the same CDR3. The chain links TRBV5-1 to TRBJ1-5; tentative D call: TRBD1 (5 bases). CDR1 is SGHRS and CDR2 is YFSETQ in the germline V gene. This CDR3 is 13 amino acids long. The V and J ends lost 0 bases and 5 bases respectively, with 6 bases between them. This CDR3 is CASSLGGDQPQHF. The CDR3 coding sequence is TGCGCCAGCAGCTTGGGGGGGGATCAGCCCCAGCATTTT. Full variable domain (rest looked up from reference TRBV5-1 and TRBJ1-5): KAGVTQTPRYLIKTRGQQVTLSCSPISGHRSVSWYQQTPGQGLQFLFEYFSETQRNKGNFPGRFSGRQFSNSRSEMNVSTLELGDSALYLCASSLGGDQPQHFGDGTRLSIL.

The chain recombines TRBV18 with TRBJ1-1, with a tentative D call TRBD1 (5 bases). The V end lost 1 base, the J end lost 1 base, and 10 bases lay between the germline ends. The CDR3 consists of 15 residues. CDR1 and CDR2 from the germline V gene are KGHSH and LQKENI. CDR3 residues: CASSPRDRTNTEAFF. CDR3 sequence (DNA): TGTGCCAGCTCACCACGAGACAGAACGAACACTGAAGCTTTCTTT.

This rearrangement joins TRBV7-9 to TRBJ1-1; 8 positions match TRBD1. The trim removed 6 bases at V and 2 bases at J, leaving 8 bases unmatched. The germline gives CDR1 SEHNR, CDR2 FQNEAQ (reference sequence). The CDR3 is 15 amino acids. This CDR3 is CASSPTGGRNTEAFF. In DNA, the CDR3 is TGTGCCAGCAGTCCTACAGGGGGACGAAACACTGAAGCTTTCTTT.

The V call is TRBV15, the J call TRBJ2-7; 9 bases agree with TRBD1. Trimming took 3 bases from V and 2 from J; bases not matched to a gene: 5. Germline CDR1 LNHNV, CDR2 YYDKDF (reference sequence). This CDR3 has 15 amino acids. CDR3 loop: CATSRDRDRAYEQYF. The CDR3 DNA is TGTGCCACCAGCAGGGACCGGGACAGGGCCTACGAGCAGTACTTC.

The J gene is TRBJ1-1, the V gene TRBV28, with TRBD1 as a possible D gene (6 bases). The CDR3 is 14 residues long. Trimming took off 6 bases at V and 4 bases at J, with 15 bases between the two ends. Germline V gene lookup returns CDR1 MDHEN and CDR2 SYDVKM. The CDR3 nucleotides read TGTGCCAGCAGGACAAGGTGGGGGCCCACTGAAGCTTTCTTT. As protein: CASRTRWGPTEAFF.

The rearrangement links TRBV18 to TRBJ1-2, with 7 bases identical to TRBD1. CDR3 length: 15 amino acids. The V and J ends lost 2 bases and 2 bases, in that order; junction bases with no gene match: 5. Germline CDR1 reads KGHSH; CDR2 reads LQKENI. This chain's CDR3 is CASSPSGGQNYGYTF. DNA for the CDR3: TGTGCCAGCTCACCATCAGGGGGTCAAAACTATGGCTACACCTTC.

This chain joins TRBV5-1 and TRBJ2-3; possible D gene TRBD1, 5 bases. The germline V and J ends were trimmed by 4 bases and 1 base, with 16 bases remaining between them. The germline V gene has CDR1 SGHRS and CDR2 YFSETQ. The CDR3 runs to 16 residues. In DNA, the CDR3 is TGCGCCAGCAGCCCCAGGGCGGTACCGGGCACAGATACGCAGTATTTT. Translating gives CASSPRAVPGTDTQYF.

V is TRBV12-5 and J is TRBJ1-1, with TRBD1 identical over 8 bases. This CDR3 comprises 15 residues. V trimming: 6 bases; J trimming: 4 bases; junction bases outside the gene matches: 10. Germline V gene lookup returns CDR1 LGHNT and CDR2 FRNRAP. CDR3 sequence reads: CASGKDRGAGTEAFF. CDR3 coding DNA: TGTGCTAGTGGGAAAGACAGGGGCGCGGGCACTGAAGCTTTCTTT.

This rearrangement joins TRBV6-5 to TRBJ2-7, with a weak D call TRBD1 (5 bases). Trimming took 0 bases from V and 5 from J, leaving 8 bases between them. Per the germline V gene, CDR1 is MNHEY and CDR2 is SVGAGI. This CDR3 contains 13 residues. This CDR3 reads CASSYSIGDEQYF. The CDR3 DNA reads TGTGCCAGCAGTTACTCTATAGGGGACGAGCAGTACTTC.

This clone was seen a single time. J is TRBJ2-3 and V is TRBV9; the match to TRBD1 covers 7 bases. The CDR3 contains 20 residues. The V gene's germline CDR1 is SGDLS and CDR2 YYNGEE. Germline trimming cut 3 bases from V and 0 bases from J; bases unmatched to any gene: 19. The CDR3 here is CASSAPMTGSKTASTDTQYF. The CDR3 bases are TGTGCCAGCAGCGCTCCGATGACAGGGAGCAAGACTGCTAGCACAGATACGCAGTATTTT.

The V gene is TRBV9, the J gene TRBJ1-4; maybe TRBD1 (5 bases). V lost 4 bases to trimming and J lost 6 bases, with 16 bases between them. The CDR3 covers 15 residues. Per germline, CDR1 SGDLS and CDR2 YYNGEE. CDR3 nucleotide sequence: TGTGCCAGCAGCTTCCACGGGGGTCGGGATGAAAAACTGTTTTTT. Translating gives CASSFHGGRDEKLFF.

The gene calls are TRBV21-1 and TRBJ2-7; the table's D gene call, TRBD2, was not cross checked with the DNA. TRBV21-1 is a pseudogene locus. The CDR3 runs 14 residues. The CDR3 region has the DNA TGTGCCAGCAGCATCATCCACGGGTCCTACGAGCAGTACTTC. It translates to CASSIIHGSYEQYF.

This chain uses TRBV2 with TRBJ2-7; 10 bases are shared with TRBD1. The V and J ends lost 3 bases and 5 bases, in that order; junction bases with no gene match: 1. CDR3 length: 13 residues. Germline CDR1 reads SNHLY; CDR2 reads FYNNEI. The CDR3 is CASSETGGHEQYF. In nucleotides, the CDR3 is TGTGCCAGCAGTGAGACAGGGGGCCACGAGCAGTACTTC.

The V gene is TRBV6-6, the J gene TRBJ1-2; D is uncertain. The CDR3 has 14 residues. Germline V lookup: CDR1 MNHNY, CDR2 SVGAGI (reference sequence). Trimming removed 2 bases from V and 0 bases from J, with 7 bases in between. The CDR3, as DNA: TGTGCCAGCAGTTACGAGGGTGCTAACTATGGCTACACCTTC. Its translation: CASSYEGANYGYTF.

This chain connects TRBV7-3 to TRBJ1-1; 7 bases are shared with TRBD1. Germline V gene lookup returns CDR1 SGHTA and CDR2 FQGTGA. The CDR3 runs to 15 residues. J lost 4 bases, V lost 0 bases, and 5 bases had no gene match. Here the CDR3 reads CASSLTQTGVTEAFF. The DNA for the CDR3 is TGTGCCAGCAGCTTAACCCAAACAGGGGTCACTGAAGCTTTCTTT. The full variable domain, rest sourced from reference TRBV7-3 and TRBJ1-1, is GAGVSQTPSNKVTEKGKYVELRCDPISGHTALYWYRQSLGQGPEFLIYFQGTGAADDSGLPNDRFFAVRPEGSVSTLKIQRTERGDSAVYLCASSLTQTGVTEAFFGQGTRLTVV.

The rearrangement links TRBV6-6 to TRBJ2-7, with D possibly matching TRBD1 (5 bases). V gave up 6 bases and J gave up 12 bases, with 21 bases separating them. Germline CDR1 is MNHNY and CDR2 is SVGAGI (reference sequence). The CDR3 is 13 amino acids. The CDR3 coding sequence is TGTGCCAGCAGACCCCTCAGGGCCCAGGAGAGGTACTTC. Amino acid sequence: CASRPLRAQERYF.

A remark on this clone: Other DNA sequences within the sample encode an identical CDR3. The chain carries TRBV5-1 and TRBJ2-7; the D gene is possibly TRBD2 (5 bases). The CDR3 spans 14 residues. Trimming took 4 bases from V and 1 from J, leaving 12 bases between them. The germline gives CDR1 SGHRS, CDR2 YFSETQ. The CDR3 DNA reads as TGCGCCAGCAGCCCCGGAGGCAGTTCCTACGAGCAGTACTTC. Translated, it gives CASSPGGSSYEQYF.